One and the same sample provided the 15 T cell receptor beta chains below, sequenced in a study of Ad26.COV2.S vaccination and SARS-CoV-2 variants. The assay was immunoSEQ multiplex PCR, and TCRdb's table has in-frame clones only and misses some. The sample includes under 500,000 clones, about nine tenths of them seen just once. Specified treatment: some 19 received Ad26.COV2.S at low or high dose, single or two shots; about 5 received placebo; per-sample allocation not given. Sample collection was performed on day 63 after the first vaccine or placebo injection. Sequences were derived from peripheral blood, sampled in a trial of Ad26.COV2.S vaccine versus placebo. The receptor source for this set is a person aged 18-65 years who received the Ad26.COV2.S COVID-19 vaccine or a placebo.

J is TRBJ2-1 and V is TRBV5-1, with 10 positions matching TRBD1. The trim removed 4 bases at V and 2 bases at J, leaving 3 bases unmatched. Germline V lookup: CDR1 SGHRS, CDR2 YFSETQ. The CDR3 sequence is 15 residues long. CDR3 nucleotides: TGCGCCAGCAGCGATGACAGGGGGCCCTACAATGAGCAGTTCTTC. As protein: CASSDDRGPYNEQFF. The full variable domain, with the rest looked up from reference TRBV5-1 and TRBJ2-1, is KAGVTQTPRYLIKTRGQQVTLSCSPISGHRSVSWYQQTPGQGLQFLFEYFSETQRNKGNFPGRFSGRQFSNSRSEMNVSTLELGDSALYLCASSDDRGPYNEQFFGPGTRLTVL.

The chain joins TRBV6-2 or TRBV6-3 to TRBJ1-1; D ambiguous. The CDR3 contains 16 residues. Germline V gene data show CDR1 as MNHEY and CDR2 as SVGEGT. Trimming cost V 2 bases and J 0 bases, with 13 bases left between them. The CDR3 protein is CASSYLVQQLNTEAFF. In nucleotides, the CDR3 is TGTGCCAGCAGTTACCTGGTACAACAGCTGAACACTGAAGCTTTCTTT.

V gene TRBV4-3 combines with J gene TRBJ2-7; 7 positions match TRBD2. CDR3 size: 16 residues. The junction had 7 bases not matched to a gene; V was cut back by 0 bases and J by 2 bases. The V gene's germline CDR1 is LGHNA and CDR2 YSLEER. The CDR3 protein is CASSQEGNGGTYEQYF. The DNA for the CDR3 is TGCGCCAGCAGCCAAGAAGGAAACGGGGGGACCTACGAGCAGTACTTC.

The chain joins TRBV6-5 to TRBJ1-2; 8 nucleotides match TRBD1. The CDR3 runs to 15 residues. Germline assignment: CDR1 MNHEY and CDR2 SVGAGI. With V trimmed by 4 bases and J by 4 bases, 8 bases remained unmatched. This chain's CDR3 is CASSFARTGIYGYTF. The CDR3, as DNA: TGTGCCAGCAGTTTCGCCCGGACAGGGATCTATGGCTACACCTTC.

V usage is TRBV28 and J usage is TRBJ2-3; 7 nucleotides align to TRBD2. Germline V lookup: CDR1 MDHEN, CDR2 SYDVKM. V was clipped by 6 bases and J by 2 bases; unmatched bases: 17. CDR3 length equals 18 residues. The CDR3 here is CASRKTRAGIKTTDTQYF. CDR3 DNA sequence: TGTGCCAGCAGGAAAACTAGAGCGGGGATTAAGACCACAGATACGCAGTATTTT.

This chain uses TRBV28 with TRBJ1-1; D is unresolved. CDR1 MDHEN and CDR2 SYDVKM come from the germline V gene. The CDR3 consists of 13 residues. V was shortened by 4 bases and J by 3 bases, with 9 bases between the two germline ends. The CDR3 coding sequence is TGTGCCAGCAGTTCAACACCCTACACTGAAGCTTTCTTT. Its protein product is CASSSTPYTEAFF. Full variable domain (remainder filled in from reference TRBV28 and TRBJ1-1): DVKVTQSSRYLVKRTGEKVFLECVQDMDHENMFWYRQDPGLGLRLIYFSYDVKMKEKGDIPEGYSVSREKKERFSLILESASTNQTSMYLCASSSTPYTEAFFGQGTRLTVV.

The J gene is TRBJ2-5, the V gene TRBV6-1, with TRBD1 matching over 8 bases. Germline CDR1 is MNHNS and CDR2 is SASEGT. The CDR3 has 17 amino acids. The V and J ends lost 1 base and 4 bases, in that order; junction bases with no gene match: 11. This CDR3 is CASSEGQGAFLRETQYF. The CDR3 DNA reads TGTGCCAGCAGTGAAGGTCAGGGGGCCTTTCTTCGAGAGACCCAGTACTTC.

This clone appeared a single time. V usage is TRBV5-1 and J usage is TRBJ1-5; perhaps TRBD1 as D (6 bases). The CDR3 sequence is 14 residues long. Germline CDR1 is SGHRS and CDR2 is YFSETQ. Trimming left V 0 bases short and J 7 bases short, with 11 bases between. The CDR3 nucleotides are TGCGCCAGCAGCTTGGAACCCAGGGGACAGCCCCAGCATTTT. Its protein is CASSLEPRGQPQHF.

This clone was counted a single time. The chain carries TRBV6-5 and TRBJ2-5; TRBD1 agrees at 7 bases. J was trimmed by 5 bases and V by 7 bases; bases with no gene match: 4. This CDR3 spans 12 amino acids. Germline V gene sequence: CDR1 MNHEY, CDR2 SVGAGI. The DNA for the CDR3 is TGTGCCAGCAACCCCAGGGGGGAGACCCAGTACTTC. It encodes CASNPRGETQYF.

The chain is built from TRBV12-3 or TRBV12-4 and TRBJ1-1; 8 nucleotides agree with TRBD1. The length of the CDR3 is 13 residues. J was trimmed by 6 bases and V by 6 bases; bases with no gene match: 6. The DNA of the CDR3 is TGTGCCAGCAGGGGCGGACAGGGATCTGAAGCTTTCTTT. It encodes CASRGGQGSEAFF.

This clone was detected once. The V gene is TRBV5-5, the J gene TRBJ1-5; TRBD1 aligns across 8 bases. The CDR3 has 18 residues. Germline V gene lookup returns CDR1 SGHKS and CDR2 YYEKEE (reference sequence). The J segment lost 5 bases and the V segment lost 4 bases, leaving 17 bases of the junction unmatched. CDR3 bases: TGTGCCAGCAGCCAATTACCCTCGACAGGGGCCTTCTATCAGCCCCAGCATTTT. Translation gives CASSQLPSTGAFYQPQHF.

This clone showed up just a few times. This chain joins TRBV18 and TRBJ1-2; D is uncertain. Trimming took off 3 bases at V and 0 bases at J, with 14 bases between the two ends. The CDR3 is made up of 16 amino acids. Germline lookup yields CDR1 KGHSH and CDR2 LQKENI. The CDR3 DNA sequence: TGTGCCAGCTCACCGCCTAGGACGGAGACTAACTATGGCTACACCTTC. Amino acids: CASSPPRTETNYGYTF.

V and J are TRBV27 and TRBJ1-5; D may be TRBD1 (6 bases). The CDR3 loop spans 13 amino acids. CDR1 is MNHEY and CDR2 is SMNVEV in the germline V gene (reference sequence). V gave up 5 bases and J gave up 6 bases, with 11 bases separating them. The CDR3 spells CASSPTGSQPQHF. The CDR3 bases are TGTGCCAGCAGTCCTACAGGGAGTCAGCCCCAGCATTTT.

This sequence joins TRBV30 and TRBJ1-1, with TRBD1 matching over 7 bases. V trimming: 4 bases; J trimming: 5 bases; junction bases outside the gene matches: 10. In germline, CDR1 is GTSNPN, CDR2 SVGIG (reference sequence). This CDR3 comprises 14 residues. The chain's CDR3 is CAWMEWQGVTEAFF. For the CDR3, the DNA is TGTGCCTGGATGGAGTGGCAGGGGGTTACTGAAGCTTTCTTT.

The chain recombines TRBV6-5 with TRBJ2-7; unclear D gene. V lost 6 bases and J 4 bases, leaving 13 bases between the germline ends. Germline CDR1 and CDR2: MNHEY and SVGAGI. The CDR3 is 13 amino acids. The CDR3 region has the DNA TGTGCCAGCAGATCACGTGGGGAATACGAGCAGTACTTC. Translation: CASRSRGEYEQYF.